Shown below are 4 T cell receptor beta chains from a single sample sequenced in a study of technical replicates of blood from several donors. Produced via immunoSEQ multiplex PCR; TCRdb's table is partial and in-frame only. The sample yields some 80,000 clones, approximately 90% seen once. The sequenced material came from T cells isolated from PBMCs. These receptors were collected from a human donor in good health.

J is TRBJ1-4 and V is TRBV6-1; 8 bases fit TRBD1. The CDR3 is 13 residues long. V was clipped by 6 bases and J by 8 bases; unmatched bases: 5. Germline CDR1 and CDR2: MNHNS and SASEGT. CDR3 nucleotides: TGTGCCAGCAGGTCCGGACAGGGCGAAAAACTGTTTTTT. Amino acids: CASRSGQGEKLFF.

The table lists this clone with a count of one. The V call is TRBV6-4, the J call TRBJ2-2; D call uncertain. Germline V gene lookup returns CDR1 MRHNA and CDR2 SNTAGT. CDR3 length: 13 amino acids. Trimming took off 5 bases at V and 6 bases at J, with 10 bases between the two ends. CDR3 in amino acids: CASSPTRSGELFF. In DNA, the CDR3 is TGTGCCAGCAGTCCTACCCGCTCCGGGGAGCTGTTTTTT.

This clone has a single count. J is TRBJ2-1 and V is TRBV5-6, with D unclear. CDR3 length: 13 residues. V dropped 0 bases and J dropped 6 bases, with 7 bases sitting between them. Germline CDR1 reads SGHDT; CDR2 reads YYEEEE. The CDR3 sequence: CASSLVSFNEQFF. The CDR3 region has the DNA TGTGCCAGCAGCTTGGTTAGCTTCAATGAGCAGTTCTTC.

Concerning this clone: An end of the junction does not agree with germline; a read error may underlie this. J is TRBJ1-5 and V is TRBV10-3; TRBD1 is a possible D gene (6 bases). The CDR3 is made up of 15 amino acids. Germline assignment: CDR1 ENHRY and CDR2 SYGVKD. DNA for the CDR3: TGTGCCATCAGCGAGTCCCGGGACATTAATCAGCCCCAGCATTTT. It codes for CAISESRDINQPQHF.